These T cell receptor beta chains were read from a single sample in a study of control samples from healthy donors and cancer patients. This table comes from immunoSEQ multiplex PCR, and its TCRdb copy is limited to in-frame clones, with some not included. The sample includes 70,000 to 85,000 clones, roughly 88% of them seen just once. The sample was PBMCs. The source is a man in his sixties with head and neck cancer. Each CDR3 is given with its conserved first and last residue. A D gene is named only where the DNA matches it firmly. Rows may omit the clone size; those that give it use once, few, many or a size class.

>-|TRBV6-5|TRBJ1-6|-
CASSRGPPHNSPLHF
TGTGCCAGCAGTAGGGGACCGCCCCATAATTCACCCCTCCACTTT
>-|TRBV7-8|TRBJ2-3|TRBD1
CASSLQGFADTQYF
TGTGCCAGCAGCCTACAGGGGTTCGCAGATACGCAGTATTTT
>-|TRBV19|TRBJ1-2|-
CASSSLHQTPRGF
TGTGCCAGTAGTTCCCTCCACCAGACCCCCCGGGGCTTC
>-|TRBV12-3/TRBV12-4|TRBJ1-1|-
CASSFETAQGAFF
TGTGCCAGCAGTTTCGAGACGGCCCAGGGGGCTTTCTTT
>once|TRBV5-1|TRBJ2-1|TRBD2
CASSFTTSGRADNEQFF
TGCGCCAGCAGCTTCACGACTAGCGGGAGGGCCGACAATGAGCAGTTCTTC
>once|TRBV3-1/TRBV3-2|TRBJ1-6|-
CASSQVKGNSPLHF
TGTGCCAGCAGCCAAGTAAAGGGTAATTCACCCCTCCACTTT
>-|TRBV19|TRBJ2-1|-
CASSMGQGRYNEQFF
TGTGCCAGTAGTATGGGGCAGGGTCGGTACAATGAGCAGTTCTTC
>-|TRBV6-5|TRBJ1-6|TRBD1
CASSSAETGSSPLHF
TGTGCCAGCAGCAGCGCGGAGACAGGGAGTTCACCCCTCCACTTT
>-|TRBV5-1|TRBJ2-7|-
CASSQQGYLSYEQYF
TGCGCCAGCAGCCAACAGGGTTATCTCTCCTACGAGCAGTACTTC
>-|TRBV18|TRBJ2-5|-
CASSPRSGIGETQYF
TGTGCCAGCTCACCTAGGTCGGGAATTGGAGAGACCCAGTACTTC
>-|TRBV6-5|TRBJ1-1|-
CASNDATLNTEAFF
TGTGCCAGCAACGACGCGACCCTGAACACTGAAGCTTTCTTT
>-|TRBV5-1|TRBJ2-7|-
CASSSRDPDEQYF
TGCGCCAGCAGCTCGCGGGACCCTGACGAGCAGTACTTC
>-|TRBV11-3|TRBJ2-1|TRBD2
CASSMGGTSGLYNEQFF
TGTGCCAGCAGCATGGGAGGGACTAGCGGACTATACAATGAGCAGTTCTTC
>-|TRBV18|TRBJ2-1|-
CASSPLANNNEQFF
TGTGCCAGCTCACCCCTCGCGAACAACAATGAGCAGTTCTTC
>-|TRBV2|TRBJ2-2|TRBD2
CASSKRENTGELFF
TGTGCCAGCTCAAAGCGGGAGAACACCGGGGAGCTGTTTTTT
>-|TRBV6-1|TRBJ2-1|TRBD2
CASSPGGREQFF
TGTGCCAGCAGCCCGGGCGGGAGGGAGCAGTTCTTC
>-|TRBV6-6|TRBJ2-7|-
CASRPSPRGSYEQYF
TGTGCCAGCAGACCTTCACCCAGGGGATCCTACGAGCAGTACTTC
>few|TRBV5-1|TRBJ2-1|-
CASSLEGGGYNEQFF
TGCGCCAGCAGCTTGGAGGGAGGCGGGTACAATGAGCAGTTCTTC
>once|TRBV24-1|TRBJ2-3|TRBD2
CATSPTSGARTDTQYF
TGTGCCACGTCCCCCACTAGCGGGGCTAGAACAGATACGCAGTATTTT
>-|TRBV6-2/TRBV6-3|TRBJ2-1|-
CASSLYDNEQFF
TGTGCCAGCAGCCTTTACGACAATGAGCAGTTCTTC
>-|TRBV6-5|TRBJ2-2|-
CASRAGGRRTGELFF
TGTGCCAGCAGGGCCGGCGGGCGCCGCACCGGGGAGCTGTTTTTT
>-|TRBV5-1|TRBJ2-3|-
CASSLAPVETDTQYF
TGCGCCAGCAGCTTGGCTCCAGTGGAGACAGATACGCAGTATTTT
>-|TRBV3-1/TRBV3-2|TRBJ2-7|-
CASSQGGLLGSEQYF
TGTGCCAGCAGCCAGGGGGGCCTCCTAGGGTCCGAGCAGTACTTC
>-|TRBV10-1|TRBJ1-1|TRBD1
CASSPGTVRSAEAFF
TGCGCCAGCAGCCCCGGGACAGTAAGGAGTGCTGAAGCTTTCTTT
>-|TRBV5-8|TRBJ1-5|TRBD1
CASTQGTGNYWPQHF
TGTGCCAGCACCCAAGGGACAGGGAATTATTGGCCCCAGCATTTT
>-|TRBV19|TRBJ2-2|TRBD1
CASSIWGQADTGELFF
TGTGCCAGTAGTATCTGGGGACAGGCCGACACCGGGGAGCTGTTTTTT
>-|TRBV10-3|TRBJ1-5|TRBD1
CAISESDRENQPQHF
TGTGCCATCAGTGAGTCGGACAGGGAAAATCAGCCCCAGCATTTT
>-|TRBV24-1|TRBJ2-2|-
CATSGQPRNTGELFF
TGTGCCACCAGCGGACAGCCGAGGAACACCGGGGAGCTGTTTTTT
>-|TRBV6-6|TRBJ2-7|TRBD1
CASSSRDRGSYEQYF
TGTGCCAGCAGTTCCCGGGACAGGGGAAGCTACGAGCAGTACTTC
>-|TRBV19|TRBJ2-3|TRBD1
CASTPWDRGSTDTQYF
TGTGCCAGTACCCCCTGGGACAGGGGGAGCACAGATACGCAGTATTTT
>-|TRBV5-1|TRBJ2-3|TRBD2
CASSFGEGDTQYF
TGCGCCAGCAGCTTCGGGGAGGGAGATACGCAGTATTTT
>-|TRBV7-9|TRBJ1-1|-
CASFGPEGMNTEAFF
TGTGCCAGCTTTGGGCCGGAGGGCATGAACACTGAAGCTTTCTTT
>-|TRBV6-5|TRBJ2-1|-
CASSLQVYLFYEQFF
TGTGCCAGCAGTCTACAGGTCTACCTCTTCTATGAGCAGTTCTTC